A single sample is the source of the 27 T cell receptor beta chains below, sequenced in a study of STAT3 mutations in large granular lymphocyte leukemia. Study observations and caveats: At least one immunodominant TCR beta clonotype appeared in every T-cell large granular lymphocyte leukemia patient.

Profiled with immunoSEQ multiplex PCR; TCRdb holds only in-frame clones, not every one. The sample contains approximately 12,000 clones, over 85% of which appear only once. For these receptors, no antigen is known. The sample consisted of peripheral blood mononuclear cells. All receptors derive from a man aged 35 to 55 with T-cell large granular lymphocyte leukemia. Some clones in this sample may be carry-over from other donors' samples.

The chain combines TRBV6-5 with TRBJ2-7; D tentatively reads TRBD1 or TRBD2 (5 bases each). Between the trimmed V and J ends, which lost 1 base and 0 bases, there was a span of 10 bases. CDR3 length: 15 residues. Germline V gene sequence: CDR1 MNHEY, CDR2 SVGAGI. CDR3 residues: CASSYYAGSSYEQYF. The DNA of the CDR3 is TGTGCCAGCAGTTACTATGCAGGGAGCTCCTACGAGCAGTACTTC.

The rearrangement uses TRBV28 and TRBJ1-5; D might be TRBD1 (6 bases). V was cut by 2 bases and J by 4 bases, with 12 bases left in between. Germline CDR1 and CDR2: MDHEN and SYDVKM. This CDR3 contains 15 residues. This CDR3 reads CASSLMAGVNQPQHF. CDR3 DNA: TGTGCCAGCAGTTTAATGGCAGGGGTAAATCAGCCCCAGCATTTT.

A single count supports this clone. V gene TRBV18 combines with J gene TRBJ1-2; D unclear. CDR3 size: 15 residues. Germline CDR1 KGHSH, CDR2 LQKENI. The V and J ends lost 0 bases and 7 bases respectively, with 15 bases between them. The chain's CDR3 is CASSPPPGPVGGYTF. The CDR3 DNA is TGTGCCAGCTCACCACCGCCCGGGCCCGTCGGTGGCTACACCTTC.

This clone was seen a single time. The V call is TRBV7-2, the J call TRBJ2-1; D is undetermined. This CDR3 contains 11 residues. Germline V gene lookup returns CDR1 SGHTA and CDR2 FQGNSA. The V and J ends lost 0 bases and 10 bases respectively, with 4 bases between them. The chain's CDR3 is CASSLAYEQFF. In nucleotides, the CDR3 is TGTGCCAGCAGCTTAGCGTACGAGCAGTTCTTC.

This clone came up once. The V gene is TRBV19, the J gene TRBJ1-5; D unresolved. The CDR3 contains 12 residues. Germline V gives CDR1 LNHDA, CDR2 SQIVND (reference sequence). Trimming stripped 5 bases from V and 3 bases from J, with 5 bases between. Here the CDR3 reads CASSLNNQPQHF. The CDR3 DNA follows: TGTGCCAGTAGTTTAAACAATCAGCCCCAGCATTTT. Combining the CDR3 with reference TRBV19 and TRBJ1-5 gives the whole variable domain DGGITQSPKYLFRKEGQNVTLSCEQNLNHDAMYWYRQDPGQGLRLIYYSQIVNDFQKGDIAEGYSVSREKKESFPLTVTSAQKNPTAFYLCASSLNNQPQHFGDGTRLSIL.

The chain combines TRBV6-1 with TRBJ2-5; D not certain. The CDR3 covers 11 residues. Trimming left V 2 bases short and J 5 bases short, with 3 bases between. From germline, CDR1 is MNHNS and CDR2 SASEGT. CDR3 coding DNA: TGTGCCAGCAGTGAAAGGGAGACCCAGTACTTC. Its translation is CASSERETQYF.

The CDR3 DNA reads as TGTGCCAGCAGTCAATTGGGGACGATCTATGGCTACACCTTC. Residues: CASSQLGTIYGYTF. The chain uses TRBV7-9 and TRBJ1-2; possible D gene TRBD1, 5 bases. Trimming shortened V by 6 bases and J by 4 bases, and 15 bases separated the two germline ends. The CDR3 has 14 amino acids. Germline assignment: CDR1 SEHNR and CDR2 FQNEAQ (reference sequence).

CDR3 DNA: TGTGCCAGCAGGCGTCGACAGGGTGGGTACCAAGAGACCCAGTACTTC. As protein: CASRRRQGGYQETQYF. V is TRBV27 and J is TRBJ2-5; 7 nucleotides match TRBD1. CDR3 length equals 16 residues. The V gene's germline CDR1 is MNHEY and CDR2 SMNVEV (reference sequence). Trimming at V came to 6 bases and at J to 0 bases, leaving 10 bases not matched to a gene.

This chain joins TRBV18 and TRBJ2-7, with D unclear. Deletions cut 3 bases from V and 1 base from J, with 7 bases between. CDR3 length: 13 amino acids. CDR1 KGHSH and CDR2 LQKENI come from the germline V gene. CDR3: CASSPGGSYEQYF. DNA for the CDR3: TGTGCCAGCTCACCGGGCGGATCCTACGAGCAGTACTTC. The full variable domain, its missing parts supplied by reference TRBV18 and TRBJ2-7, is NAGVMQNPRHLVRRRGQEARLRCSPMKGHSHVYWYRQLPEEGLKFMVYLQKENIIDESGMPKERFSAEFPKEGPSILRIQQVVRGDSAAYFCASSPGGSYEQYFGPGTRLTVT.

J is TRBJ2-7 and V is TRBV7-2, with D uncertain. V lost 3 bases to trimming and J lost 0 bases, with 15 bases between them. Germline V CDR1 and CDR2: SGHTA, FQGNSA. This CDR3 comprises 16 residues. The CDR3 spells CASSFKADPSSYEQYF. As DNA, the CDR3 is TGTGCCAGCAGCTTCAAGGCAGACCCGAGCTCCTACGAGCAGTACTTC.

J is TRBJ1-1 and V is TRBV25-1; D gene unclear. Looked up from germline, CDR1 is MGHDK and CDR2 is SYGVNS. This CDR3 region has 14 residues. Trimming shortened V by 3 bases and J by 5 bases, and 13 bases separated the two germline ends. The CDR3 protein is CASSDRATDTEAFF. The DNA for the CDR3 is TGTGCCAGCAGTGACCGGGCCACAGATACTGAAGCTTTCTTT.

CDR3 in DNA: TGTGCCTGGAGAAAGGAAGGCGGTACGCAGTATTTT. Its translation: CAWRKEGGTQYF. V usage is TRBV30 and J usage is TRBJ2-3; D not certain. From germline, CDR1 is GTSNPN and CDR2 SVGIG (reference sequence). The CDR3 is 12 residues long. V was trimmed by 3 bases and J by 8 bases, leaving 12 bases between them.

This rearrangement joins TRBV18 to TRBJ2-7; 12 bases agree with TRBD1. This CDR3 is built from 15 residues. V lost 5 bases and J lost 3; bases outside the gene matches: 5. Germline lookup yields CDR1 KGHSH and CDR2 LQKENI. Here the CDR3 reads CASSAGTGGVYEQYF. CDR3 DNA sequence: TGTGCCAGCTCAGCCGGGACAGGGGGCGTCTACGAGCAGTACTTC.

This clone was recorded a few times. CDR3 sequence (DNA): TGTGCCAGCAGCTTGCTCTTCTCAGGACTAGCGGGGATCGGGGAGCTGTTTTTT. Translated: CASSLLFSGLAGIGELFF. The chain recombines TRBV28 with TRBJ2-2; 12 bases align to TRBD2. The CDR3 extends over 18 amino acids. V lost 6 bases, J lost 7 bases, and 15 bases stayed unmatched. CDR1 MDHEN and CDR2 SYDVKM come from the germline V gene.

V gene TRBV5-1 combines with J gene TRBJ2-1; possibly TRBD1 or TRBD2 for D (6 bases each). V lost 1 base and J lost 6, with 17 bases in between. Germline loops: CDR1 SGHRS, CDR2 YFSETQ. The CDR3 contains 16 residues. As DNA, the CDR3 is TGCGCCAGCAGCTTGTTCCACCGACTAGGGGGCAATGAGCAGTTCTTC. Its translation: CASSLFHRLGGNEQFF.

V usage is TRBV5-4 and J usage is TRBJ2-5; 10 bases align to TRBD1. The ends lost 3 bases at V and 2 bases at J; junction bases unmatched: 7. The germline V gene encodes CDR1 SGHNT and CDR2 YYREEE (reference sequence). The CDR3 is 16 amino acids. The CDR3 spells CASSWGDRGQQETQYF. DNA for the CDR3: TGTGCCAGCAGCTGGGGGGACAGGGGACAACAAGAGACCCAGTACTTC.

The chain carries TRBV5-6 and TRBJ1-1; no clear D gene. The CDR3 loop spans 16 amino acids. V was cut by 0 bases and J by 3 bases, with 15 bases left in between. The V gene's germline CDR1 is SGHDT and CDR2 YYEEEE. DNA for the CDR3: TGTGCCAGCAGCTTGGAATGGGGAGTGGGCGACACTGAAGCTTTCTTT. This translates into CASSLEWGVGDTEAFF.

The chain joins TRBV9 to TRBJ2-5, with D possibly being TRBD1 (6 bases). The germline CDR1 and CDR2 sequences are SGDLS and YYNGEE. This CDR3 comprises 13 residues. Trimming removed 3 bases from V and 4 bases from J, with 10 bases in between. The CDR3 loop reads CASSGGQRETQYF. CDR3 nucleotides: TGTGCCAGCAGCGGGGGGCAGCGAGAGACCCAGTACTTC.

Remarks on this clone: Compared with germline, one end of the junction differs, possibly owing to a read error. V usage is TRBV6-6 and J usage is TRBJ2-3; possibly TRBD1 for D (6 bases). This CDR3 spans 13 amino acids. Germline V gene data show CDR1 as MNHNY and CDR2 as SVGAGI (reference sequence). This chain's CDR3 is CASSPGTYSQGNF. The CDR3, as DNA: TGTGCCAGCAGCCCTGGGACGTACTCCCAGGGGAATTTT.

The CDR3: CASSFPGQGFEQYF. The CDR3 DNA sequence: TGTGCCAGCAGCTTCCCGGGACAGGGTTTCGAGCAGTACTTC. The chain employs TRBV7-2 and TRBJ2-7; 9 bases align to TRBD1. Unmatched junction bases numbered 6, after V lost 3 bases and J lost 6 bases. This CDR3 contains 14 residues. Germline CDR1 reads SGHTA; CDR2 reads FQGNSA.

The chain is built from TRBV5-1 and TRBJ1-1, with 7 bases aligning to TRBD1. There are 14 residues in the CDR3. Germline loops: CDR1 SGHRS, CDR2 YFSETQ. The V gene end was trimmed by 3 bases and the J gene end by 4 bases; junction bases not matched to a gene: 6. The CDR3 DNA follows: TGCGCCAGCAGCTCACAGGGGACTAGCACTGAAGCTTTCTTT. Amino acid sequence: CASSSQGTSTEAFF.

The chain employs TRBV19 and TRBJ1-5; the D gene is possibly TRBD1 (5 bases). CDR3 length equals 16 residues. Germline CDR1 and CDR2: LNHDA and SQIVND (reference sequence). The V end was cut by 3 bases, the J end by 6 bases, with 18 bases between. The CDR3 nucleotides read TGTGCCAGTAGTATTCGGGGAGTCGGGGGAGGTCAGCCCCAGCATTTT. Amino acid sequence: CASSIRGVGGGQPQHF.

The count of this clone is one. V is TRBV9 and J is TRBJ1-2, with a tentative D call TRBD1 (5 bases). Trimming stripped 3 bases from V and 3 bases from J, with 12 bases between. Germline V lookup: CDR1 SGDLS, CDR2 YYNGEE. The CDR3 is 14 residues long. DNA of the CDR3: TGTGCCAGCAGCGGCGGGGCGGGGGACTATGGCTACACCTTC. This gives the protein CASSGGAGDYGYTF.

V usage is TRBV30 and J usage is TRBJ2-2; D gene ambiguous. Trimming took 6 bases from V and 7 from J, leaving 18 bases between them. This CDR3 spans 14 amino acids. From germline, CDR1 is GTSNPN and CDR2 SVGIG (reference sequence). CDR3 DNA sequence: TGTGCCTGTCAGGAACAGCCCGGTCACGGGGAGCTGTTTTTT. Its protein is CACQEQPGHGELFF.

The V call is TRBV5-5, the J call TRBJ1-5; the match to TRBD1 covers 8 bases. The trim removed 0 bases at V and 3 bases at J, leaving 8 bases unmatched. The germline CDR1 and CDR2 sequences are SGHKS and YYEKEE (reference sequence). The CDR3 totals 17 residues. The CDR3, as DNA: TGTGCCAGCAGCTTGGACGAAAACAGGGGGATCAATCAGCCCCAGCATTTT. Encoded protein: CASSLDENRGINQPQHF.

The gene calls are TRBV7-6 and TRBJ2-7, with 7 bases matching TRBD1. CDR1 and CDR2 from the germline V gene are SGHVS and FNYEAQ. The CDR3 is 13 amino acids. V trimming: 3 bases; J trimming: 2 bases; junction bases outside the gene matches: 1. CDR3 residues: CASSFGTAYEQYF. CDR3 bases: TGTGCCAGCAGCTTCGGGACAGCCTACGAGCAGTACTTC.

The chain uses TRBV7-9 and TRBJ1-5; 8 bases are a match to TRBD1. CDR1 and CDR2 from the germline V gene are SEHNR and FQNEAQ (reference sequence). This CDR3 contains 14 residues. J gave up 2 bases and V 4 bases, and 1 base lay outside the gene matches. The CDR3 sequence: CASSSGQGNQPQHF. The CDR3 region has the DNA TGTGCCAGCAGCTCGGGACAGGGCAATCAGCCCCAGCATTTT.